What follows are 5 T cell receptor beta chains derived from one specimen sequenced in a study of identical twins. TCRdb reprocessed the 5' RACE reads via MiXCR and lists one record per CDR3 protein. The data show around 480,000 distinct CDR3 sequences, with 14% seen just once and 0.98% held by the top ten. The same data also went into a second study, on yellow fever vaccine responses in identical twins.

The sequencing sample was made of CD4+ T cells sorted from blood. These receptors were collected from a woman under 30 in good health.

This clonotype was seen at least ten times. The gene calls are TRBV4-2 and TRBJ2-7; TRBD2 might be the D (6 bases). V was clipped by 4 bases and J by 5 bases, with 21 bases between them. Germline CDR1 reads LGHNA; CDR2 reads YNFKEQ. This CDR3 contains 16 residues. CDR3 loop: CASSLQGGEVSNEQYF. In DNA form, the CDR3 reads TGTGCCAGCAGCCTCCAAGGCGGGGAGGTATCTAACGAGCAGTACTTC.

The chain has TRBV7-2 and TRBJ2-7, with D maybe TRBD1 (5 bases). V lost 5 bases and J 1 base, leaving 15 bases between the germline ends. Per germline, CDR1 SGHTA and CDR2 FQGNSA. The CDR3 contains 15 residues. CDR3 residues: CASSPSRAGSYEQYF. The CDR3 DNA reads TGTGCCAGCAGCCCGTCCAGGGCCGGGTCCTACGAGCAGTACTTC.

This clonotype was recorded at least ten times. J is TRBJ2-2 and V is TRBV27; 8 positions agree with TRBD2. V gave up 8 bases and J gave up 5 bases; unmatched junction bases: 7. The CDR3 spans 14 residues. CDR1 MNHEY and CDR2 SMNVEV come from the germline V gene (reference sequence). CDR3 loop: CASCKTGGTGELFF. The CDR3 bases are TGTGCCAGCTGTAAGACGGGGGGGACCGGGGAGCTGTTTTTT.

The table lists this clonotype with many counts. J is TRBJ1-1 and V is TRBV20-1, with D unresolved. Trimming took 5 bases from V and 0 from J, leaving 10 bases between them. The CDR3 consists of 13 residues. Germline V gene sequence: CDR1 DFQATT, CDR2 SNEGSKA (reference sequence). The CDR3 reads CSAQTRLNTEAFF. In DNA form, the CDR3 reads TGCAGTGCTCAAACCCGATTGAACACTGAAGCTTTCTTT.

The rearrangement uses TRBV4-2 and TRBJ2-1; 8 bases align to TRBD1. V trimming: 0 bases; J trimming: 12 bases; junction bases outside the gene matches: 13. The CDR3 runs 16 residues. The germline CDR1 and CDR2 sequences are LGHNA and YNFKEQ. CDR3 coding DNA: TGTGCCAGCAGCCAAGATGGGCAGGGGGCAGCCATCGGGCAGTTCTTC. This encodes CASSQDGQGAAIGQFF.